A selection of T cell receptor beta chains follows, all from one sample in a study of radiotherapy plus CTLA-4 blockade in lung cancer. Using immunoSEQ multiplex PCR, the repertoire was profiled, and TCRdb retains in-frame clones only, with some absent. The sample comprises 50,000 to 65,000 clones, 75% to 85% of which are singletons, and 8.5% rests with the top ten. This sample comprised peripheral blood, obtained from a patient treated with radiotherapy plus ipilimumab. The source is a human donor with non-small cell lung cancer who had a complete response to radiotherapy plus ipilimumab. The conserved cysteine and the conserved F or W are not part of the CDR3 here. Fields, in order: J gene, V gene, CDR3 protein.

J gene: TRBJ2-5
V gene: TRBV18
CDR3 protein: ASSPPTGDGETQY

J gene: TRBJ1-5
V gene: TRBV18
CDR3 protein: ASSPRTGANQPQH

J gene: TRBJ1-1
V gene: TRBV29-1
CDR3 protein: SAATQGTEAF

J gene: TRBJ2-3
V gene: TRBV13
CDR3 protein: ASSSSGAGESTDTQY

J gene: TRBJ1-1
V gene: TRBV4-1
CDR3 protein: ASNEDREVNTEAF

J gene: TRBJ2-5
V gene: TRBV5-1
CDR3 protein: ASRQTGQETQY

J gene: TRBJ2-1
V gene: TRBV7-2
CDR3 protein: ASSLSRGHNEQF

J gene: TRBJ2-5
V gene: TRBV4-3
CDR3 protein: ASSQPGQGLETQY

J gene: TRBJ2-1
V gene: TRBV10-1
CDR3 protein: ASTNGGTSGYNEQF

J gene: TRBJ1-5
V gene: TRBV19
CDR3 protein: ASSKSHRGYNQPQH

J gene: TRBJ1-1
V gene: TRBV2
CDR3 protein: ASSEALWNTEAF

J gene: TRBJ1-5
V gene: TRBV19
CDR3 protein: ASSEQGGLSNQPQH

J gene: TRBJ1-1
V gene: TRBV5-1
CDR3 protein: ASSSRTGGLLNTEAF

J gene: TRBJ1-1
V gene: TRBV5-6
CDR3 protein: ASSSGTGGAWAF

J gene: TRBJ2-3
V gene: TRBV12-5
CDR3 protein: ASGLLSDTQY

J gene: TRBJ2-3
V gene: TRBV19
CDR3 protein: ASSPETTTDTQY

J gene: TRBJ2-7
V gene: TRBV28
CDR3 protein: ASSLTGSTNYEQY

J gene: TRBJ1-1
V gene: TRBV4-1
CDR3 protein: ASIGALNTEAF

J gene: TRBJ1-2
V gene: TRBV30
CDR3 protein: ALERGQGRSGYT

J gene: TRBJ1-6
V gene: TRBV28
CDR3 protein: ASSSTGTRTPLH

J gene: TRBJ2-1
V gene: TRBV9
CDR3 protein: ASSRQDEQF

J gene: TRBJ1-6
V gene: TRBV5-4
CDR3 protein: ASSLASGDSPLH

J gene: TRBJ2-5
V gene: TRBV7-2
CDR3 protein: ASANGGGTQY

J gene: TRBJ2-6
V gene: TRBV28
CDR3 protein: ASSLRLSGRGSGANVLT

J gene: TRBJ2-5
V gene: TRBV4-1
CDR3 protein: ASSRTSGGVQETQY

J gene: TRBJ1-1
V gene: TRBV7-9
CDR3 protein: ASSSDTSGTGRMAF

J gene: TRBJ2-7
V gene: TRBV19
CDR3 protein: ASRDGGNSYEQY

J gene: TRBJ2-2
V gene: TRBV30
CDR3 protein: ARTGHQTGELF

J gene: TRBJ1-1
V gene: TRBV2
CDR3 protein: ASMGQGNTEAF

J gene: TRBJ1-2
V gene: TRBV6-5
CDR3 protein: ASRRDSFNYGYT

J gene: TRBJ2-5
V gene: TRBV21-1
CDR3 protein: ASSKGSRQAEETQY

J gene: TRBJ2-2
V gene: TRBV29-1
CDR3 protein: SVVPPDTGELF

J gene: TRBJ2-1
V gene: TRBV7-8
CDR3 protein: ASSPRTSGGGNEQF

J gene: TRBJ1-1
V gene: TRBV18
CDR3 protein: ASSPTSSGGNTEAF

J gene: TRBJ2-3
V gene: TRBV5-6
CDR3 protein: ASSWGQGDSSDTQY

J gene: TRBJ2-1
V gene: TRBV5-6
CDR3 protein: ASSFRTGGVLFNEQF

J gene: TRBJ1-2
V gene: TRBV10-3
CDR3 protein: AIRGTGGDGYT

J gene: TRBJ2-7
V gene: TRBV7-2
CDR3 protein: ASSSRGTAYEQY

J gene: TRBJ2-1
V gene: TRBV29-1
CDR3 protein: SVRGTGVNEQF

J gene: TRBJ1-5
V gene: TRBV30
CDR3 protein: AWRADNSNQPQH

J gene: TRBJ1-3
V gene: TRBV5-3
CDR3 protein: ARSSDISGNTIY

J gene: TRBJ2-1
V gene: TRBV4-3
CDR3 protein: ASSQATGQVGSNEQF

J gene: TRBJ1-1
V gene: TRBV4-1
CDR3 protein: ASSRDSIGTGANTEAF

J gene: TRBJ2-3
V gene: TRBV10-3
CDR3 protein: AITGGPAGGGFSDTQY

J gene: TRBJ2-3
V gene: TRBV5-1
CDR3 protein: ASSLKGLAGGGDTQY

J gene: TRBJ2-3
V gene: TRBV18
CDR3 protein: ASSPPDRGGTDTQY

J gene: TRBJ2-1
V gene: TRBV15
CDR3 protein: ATSKLRDTYNEQF

J gene: TRBJ1-2
V gene: TRBV4-1
CDR3 protein: ASSQDPSNYGYT

J gene: TRBJ2-3
V gene: TRBV7-9
CDR3 protein: ASSPPGGEDTQY

J gene: TRBJ2-7
V gene: TRBV19
CDR3 protein: ASSILAGGSYEQY

J gene: TRBJ2-7
V gene: TRBV19
CDR3 protein: ASSPRDRGSYEQY

J gene: TRBJ1-3
V gene: TRBV9
CDR3 protein: ASSDDRKQRNTIY